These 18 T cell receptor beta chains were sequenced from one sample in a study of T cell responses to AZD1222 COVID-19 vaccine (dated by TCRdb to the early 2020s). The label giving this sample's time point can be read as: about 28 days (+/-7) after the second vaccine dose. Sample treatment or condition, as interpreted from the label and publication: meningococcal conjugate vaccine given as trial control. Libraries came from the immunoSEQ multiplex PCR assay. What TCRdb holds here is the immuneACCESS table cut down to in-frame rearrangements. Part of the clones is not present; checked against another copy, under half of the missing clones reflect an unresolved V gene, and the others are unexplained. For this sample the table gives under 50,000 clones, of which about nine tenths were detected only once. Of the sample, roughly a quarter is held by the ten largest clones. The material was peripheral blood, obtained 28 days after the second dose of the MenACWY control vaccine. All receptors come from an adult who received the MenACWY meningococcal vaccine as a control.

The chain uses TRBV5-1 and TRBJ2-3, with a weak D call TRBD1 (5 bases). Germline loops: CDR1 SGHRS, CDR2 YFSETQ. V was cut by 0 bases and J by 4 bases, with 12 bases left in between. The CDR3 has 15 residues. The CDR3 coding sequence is TGCGCCAGCAGCTTGGTTAAAGGGGTCGCAGATACGCAGTATTTT. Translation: CASSLVKGVADTQYF.

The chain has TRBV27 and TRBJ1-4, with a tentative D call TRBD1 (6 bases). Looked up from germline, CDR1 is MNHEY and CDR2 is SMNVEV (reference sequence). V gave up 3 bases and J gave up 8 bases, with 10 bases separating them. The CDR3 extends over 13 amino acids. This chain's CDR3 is CASSFDRREKLFF. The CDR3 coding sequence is TGTGCCAGCAGTTTCGACAGGCGGGAAAAACTGTTTTTT.

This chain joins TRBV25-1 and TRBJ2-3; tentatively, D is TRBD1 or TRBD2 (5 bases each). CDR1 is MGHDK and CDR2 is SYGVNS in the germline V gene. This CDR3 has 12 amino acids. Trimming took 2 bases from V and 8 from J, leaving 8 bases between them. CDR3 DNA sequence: TGTGCCAGCAGTGAAGGGGGAAGTACGCAGTATTTT. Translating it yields CASSEGGSTQYF.

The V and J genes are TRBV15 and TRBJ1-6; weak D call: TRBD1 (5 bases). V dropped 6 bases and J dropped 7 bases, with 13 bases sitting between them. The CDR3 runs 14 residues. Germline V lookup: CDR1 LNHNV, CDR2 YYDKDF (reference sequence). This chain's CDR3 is CATSRDEGNSPLHF. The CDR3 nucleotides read TGTGCCACCAGTCGAGACGAGGGGAATTCACCCCTCCACTTT.

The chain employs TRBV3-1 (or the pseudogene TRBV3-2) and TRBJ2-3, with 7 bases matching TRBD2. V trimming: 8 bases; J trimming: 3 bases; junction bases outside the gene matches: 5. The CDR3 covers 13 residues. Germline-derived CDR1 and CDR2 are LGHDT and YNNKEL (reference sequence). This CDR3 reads CASHQRGTDTQYF. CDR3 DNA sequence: TGTGCCAGCCACCAGCGGGGAACAGATACGCAGTATTTT.

The DNA of the CDR3 is TGTGCCTGGAGCCGGGGTGTGAGGGCCACTGAAGCTTTCTTT. It translates to CAWSRGVRATEAFF. The chain recombines TRBV30 with TRBJ1-1; D is unclear. Trimming removed 3 bases from V and 4 bases from J, with 15 bases in between. This CDR3 spans 14 amino acids. Germline values: CDR1 GTSNPN, CDR2 SVGIG (reference sequence).

The CDR3 coding sequence is TGTGCCAGCAGTGAACTAGGGACTAGCGGGAGCGCCGGGGAGCTGTTTTTT. This gives the protein CASSELGTSGSAGELFF. The chain combines TRBV6-1 with TRBJ2-2; 14 positions agree with TRBD2. The CDR3 has 17 residues. CDR1 and CDR2 from the germline V gene are MNHNS and SASEGT. The V and J ends lost 2 bases and 6 bases, in that order; junction bases with no gene match: 5.

CDR3 DNA: TGCGCCAGCAGCCAAGTAGAACGGGGGCAAGAGACCCAGTACTTC. This translates into CASSQVERGQETQYF. The rearrangement links TRBV4-1 to TRBJ2-5, with D possibly being TRBD2 (6 bases). From germline, CDR1 is MGHRA and CDR2 YSYEKL. The length of the CDR3 is 15 residues. Trimming removed 1 base at V and 2 bases at J, with 11 bases between.

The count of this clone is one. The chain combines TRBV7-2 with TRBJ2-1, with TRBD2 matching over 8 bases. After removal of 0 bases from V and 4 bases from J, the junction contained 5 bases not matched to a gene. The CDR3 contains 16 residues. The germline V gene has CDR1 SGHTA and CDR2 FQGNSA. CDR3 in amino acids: CASSLATSGRYNEQFF. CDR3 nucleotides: TGTGCCAGCAGCTTAGCAACTAGCGGACGTTACAATGAGCAGTTCTTC.

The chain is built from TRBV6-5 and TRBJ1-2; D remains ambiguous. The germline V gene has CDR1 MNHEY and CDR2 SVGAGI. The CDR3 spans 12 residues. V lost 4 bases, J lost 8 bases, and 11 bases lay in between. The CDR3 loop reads CASSSLPGGYTF. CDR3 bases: TGTGCCAGCAGTTCTCTCCCCGGAGGCTACACCTTC.

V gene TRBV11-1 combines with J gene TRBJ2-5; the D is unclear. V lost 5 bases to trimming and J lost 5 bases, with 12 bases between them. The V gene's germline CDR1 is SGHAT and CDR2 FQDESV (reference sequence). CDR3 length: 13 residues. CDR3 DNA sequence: TGTGCCAGCAGCGCATACCCCAGGGAGACCCAGTACTTC. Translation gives CASSAYPRETQYF.

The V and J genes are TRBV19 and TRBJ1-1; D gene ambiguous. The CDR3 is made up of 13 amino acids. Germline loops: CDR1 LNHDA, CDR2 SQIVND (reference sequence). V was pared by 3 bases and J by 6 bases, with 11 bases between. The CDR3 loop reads CASSIAEWSEAFF. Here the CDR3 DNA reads TGTGCCAGTAGTATCGCGGAGTGGTCTGAAGCTTTCTTT.

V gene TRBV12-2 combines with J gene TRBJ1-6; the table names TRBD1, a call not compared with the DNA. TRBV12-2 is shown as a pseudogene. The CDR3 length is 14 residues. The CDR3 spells CASRRPTGDSPLHF. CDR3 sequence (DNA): TGTGCAAGTCGCCGACCGACAGGGGATTCACCCCTCCACTTT.

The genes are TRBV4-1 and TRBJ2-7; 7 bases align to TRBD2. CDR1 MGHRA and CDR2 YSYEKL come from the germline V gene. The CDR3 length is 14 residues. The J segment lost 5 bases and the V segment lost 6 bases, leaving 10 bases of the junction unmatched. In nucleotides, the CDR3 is TGCGCCAGCAGGATTCCGGGAGGCCGGCACGAGCAGTACTTC. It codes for CASRIPGGRHEQYF.

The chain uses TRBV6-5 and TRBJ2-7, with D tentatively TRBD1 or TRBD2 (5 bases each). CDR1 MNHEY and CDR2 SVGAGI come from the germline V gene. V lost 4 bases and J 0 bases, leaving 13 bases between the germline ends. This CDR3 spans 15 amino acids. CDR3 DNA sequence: TGTGCCAGCAGTTTTCGGGTGAGGGGCTCCTACGAGCAGTACTTC. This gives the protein CASSFRVRGSYEQYF.

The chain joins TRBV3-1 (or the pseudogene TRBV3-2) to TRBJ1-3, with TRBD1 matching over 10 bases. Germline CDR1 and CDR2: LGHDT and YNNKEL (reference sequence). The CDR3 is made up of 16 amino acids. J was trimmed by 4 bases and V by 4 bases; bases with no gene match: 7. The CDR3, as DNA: TGTGCCAGCAGCCCCCGGGACAGGGGACGAGGAAACACCATATATTTT. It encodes CASSPRDRGRGNTIYF.

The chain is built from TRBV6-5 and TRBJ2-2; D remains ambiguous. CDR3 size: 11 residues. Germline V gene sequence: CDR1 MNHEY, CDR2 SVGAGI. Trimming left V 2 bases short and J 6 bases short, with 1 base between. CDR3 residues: CASSYAGELFF. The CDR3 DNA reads TGTGCCAGCAGTTACGCCGGGGAGCTGTTTTTT.

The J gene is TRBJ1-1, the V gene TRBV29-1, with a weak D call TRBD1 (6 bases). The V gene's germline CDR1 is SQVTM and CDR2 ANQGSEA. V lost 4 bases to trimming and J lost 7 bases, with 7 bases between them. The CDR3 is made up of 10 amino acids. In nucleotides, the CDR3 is TGCAGCGTTGCACAGGGTGAAGCTTTCTTT. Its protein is CSVAQGEAFF.